Listed below are T cell receptor beta chains from one sample, sequenced in a study of T cells after yellow fever vaccination. Each CDR3 protein gets one entry after TCRdb re-called the 5' RACE reads with MiXCR. The sample has about 550,000 distinct CDR3 sequences; over 15% are singletons. Specimen: PBMCs, collected 15 days after the yellow fever booster vaccination. The origin of the receptors is a man younger than 45 who received the YFV17D yellow fever vaccine. The CDR3 runs from the conserved cysteine through the conserved F or W. The order of the fields is J gene, V gene, CDR3 protein.

TRBJ2-2 TRBV10-1 CASSAGTANTGELFF
TRBJ2-7 TRBV29-1 CSVEGPSGGYEQYF
TRBJ2-1 TRBV9 CASSVAGGHYNEQFF
TRBJ2-5 TRBV5-1 CASSQGGAVQETQYF
TRBJ2-3 TRBV4-3 CASSQDHLGRTDTQYF
TRBJ2-2 TRBV20-1 CSARIQAGELFF
TRBJ2-2 TRBV7-6 CASSLLGDFTGELFF
TRBJ2-1 TRBV19 CASSIRGPWTGTNEQFF
TRBJ2-1 TRBV28 CASSDPGLGRPVF
TRBJ1-2 TRBV19 CASSRVSDRGEANYGYTF
TRBJ1-3 TRBV12-3/TRBV12-4 CASSSSQGISGNTIYF
TRBJ2-7 TRBV29-1 CSVAIRHQLSVQYF
TRBJ2-1 TRBV25-1 CASSEMGEGVKEQFF
TRBJ2-1 TRBV7-2 CATAGAAHYNEQFF
TRBJ2-5 TRBV29-1 CSARRAEETQYF
TRBJ2-1 TRBV7-3 CASSLWGSSGSPNEQFF
TRBJ2-7 TRBV29-1 CSVEGYTYEQYF
TRBJ2-1 TRBV20-1 CSARVSGRPHEQFF
TRBJ2-2 TRBV7-2 CASSARTSRDTGELFF
TRBJ2-7 TRBV12-3/TRBV12-4 CASRPTTSGVGEQYF
TRBJ1-4 TRBV7-6 CASSLALGGTNEKLFF
TRBJ1-2 TRBV10-3 CAIGGDRTYGYTF
TRBJ2-3 TRBV7-6 CASSYGTSRDTQYF
TRBJ2-2 TRBV7-2 CASSYLQGPTGELFF
TRBJ2-1 TRBV29-1 CSVDVHDEQFF
TRBJ2-5 TRBV30 CAWSVAHSLIGTQYF
TRBJ2-5 TRBV7-8 CASSPPLRLRPYLTQYF
TRBJ1-6 TRBV27 CASSLSRGRSYNSPLHF
TRBJ2-2 TRBV11-3 CASSPRTTTGELFF
TRBJ2-7 TRBV19 CASSIDRTAQYF
TRBJ2-7 TRBV7-8 CASSPLPGLAGGQYF
TRBJ2-4 TRBV7-2 CASSQGPDNIQYF
TRBJ2-2 TRBV29-1 CSVGGRDRGTGELFF
TRBJ2-3 TRBV27 CASSSAPPPVTDTQYF
TRBJ2-1 TRBV5-1 CASSPPANEQFF
TRBJ2-7 TRBV29-1 CSVEAGIRYEQYF
TRBJ2-5 TRBV18 CASSPGPGVTQYF
TRBJ2-7 TRBV7-2 CASRSGQGRSYEQYF
TRBJ1-1 TRBV12-3/TRBV12-4 CASSFPGTGEAFF
TRBJ2-3 TRBV5-1 CASSSTTVAGGGTDTQYF
TRBJ2-7 TRBV5-1 CASSFTLEYEQYF
TRBJ1-1 TRBV5-4 CASSSTGTYTEAFF
TRBJ1-1 TRBV29-1 CSAPNDLGNTEAFF
TRBJ2-7 TRBV29-1 CSVLGGLSYEQYF
TRBJ2-7 TRBV12-3/TRBV12-4 CASSPQGASYEQYF